A single sample gave rise to the 27 T cell receptor beta chains below, sequenced in a study of blood T cell repertoires in COVID-19. The protocol was immunoSEQ multiplex PCR, while the TCRdb copy is restricted to in-frame clones and leaves out a portion. The sample gives about 180,000 clones, approximately 86% of which show up once; 7% to 10% is in the top ten. The specimen was peripheral blood. The receptor source for this set is a man in his fifties with active or convalescent COVID-19.

This chain joins TRBV28 and TRBJ2-5; 7 bases align to TRBD2. Looked up from germline, CDR1 is MDHEN and CDR2 is SYDVKM. The V segment lost 6 bases and the J segment 5 bases; nucleotides outside the gene matches: 6. This CDR3 comprises 13 residues. The CDR3 protein is CASRMGGGETQYF. The CDR3, as DNA: TGTGCCAGCAGGATGGGGGGAGGGGAGACCCAGTACTTC.

The gene calls are TRBV28 and TRBJ2-6; 8 nucleotides agree with TRBD1. V shed 3 bases, J shed 0 bases, and the junction held 4 bases outside the gene matches. The CDR3 length is 17 residues. Germline V gene lookup returns CDR1 MDHEN and CDR2 SYDVKM. CDR3 DNA sequence: TGTGCCAGCAGTTTGAACAGGGGGAACTCTGGGGCCAACGTCCTGACTTTC. Encoded protein: CASSLNRGNSGANVLTF.

This rearrangement joins TRBV19 to TRBJ1-6; 10 bases align to TRBD1. Germline-derived CDR1 and CDR2 are LNHDA and SQIVND (reference sequence). The CDR3 is 14 residues long. With V trimmed by 4 bases and J by 10 bases, 4 bases remained unmatched. In DNA, the CDR3 is TGTGCCAGTAGTAGGCGGACAGGGGGATCACCCCTCCACTTT. It is translated as CASSRRTGGSPLHF. Together with reference TRBV19 and TRBJ1-6, the CDR3 gives the full variable domain: DGGITQSPKYLFRKEGQNVTLSCEQNLNHDAMYWYRQDPGQGLRLIYYSQIVNDFQKGDIAEGYSVSREKKESFPLTVTSAQKNPTAFYLCASSRRTGGSPLHFGNGTRLTVT.

This chain joins TRBV20-1 and TRBJ2-7; 8 bases are a match to TRBD2. In germline, CDR1 is DFQATT, CDR2 SNEGSKA (reference sequence). This CDR3 is built from 13 residues. V was clipped by 3 bases and J by 2 bases; unmatched bases: 3. This chain's CDR3 is CSASSSGAYEQYF. The CDR3 DNA reads TGCAGTGCTAGTAGTAGCGGGGCCTACGAGCAGTACTTC.

CDR3 amino acids: CASSHRTGVDTQYF. CDR3 DNA: TGTGCCAGCAGCCACAGGACAGGGGTAGATACGCAGTATTTT. The V and J genes are TRBV5-6 and TRBJ2-3, with TRBD1 matching over 9 bases. The V and J ends lost 4 bases and 5 bases, in that order; junction bases with no gene match: 5. This CDR3 is built from 14 residues. The germline CDR1 and CDR2 sequences are SGHDT and YYEEEE.

This rearrangement joins TRBV6-5 to TRBJ1-4, with D possibly being TRBD1 (5 bases). Germline V CDR1 and CDR2: MNHEY, SVGAGI. V gave up 5 bases and J gave up 6 bases, with 13 bases separating them. CDR3 length: 14 residues. The CDR3 here is CASSRQSTDEKLFF. DNA of the CDR3: TGTGCCAGCAGTAGACAGTCGACCGATGAAAAACTGTTTTTT.

This clone was counted a few times. The J gene is TRBJ1-4, the V gene TRBV27, with TRBD1 as a possible D gene (6 bases). The CDR3 runs 19 residues. The germline gives CDR1 MNHEY, CDR2 SMNVEV (reference sequence). Trimming pared 5 bases from V and 6 bases from J, leaving 28 bases between. CDR3: CASSLRGGGGLGLDEKLFF. The DNA for the CDR3 is TGTGCCAGCAGTCTTCGAGGGGGGGGCGGCTTAGGGCTTGATGAAAAACTGTTTTTT.

The CDR3 spells CAWGQGARTEAFF. The CDR3, as DNA: TGTGCCTGGGGACAGGGGGCGCGGACTGAAGCTTTCTTT. The V gene is TRBV30, the J gene TRBJ1-1, with 11 bases fitting TRBD1. CDR1 is GTSNPN, CDR2 SVGIG, per germline (reference sequence). V lost 5 bases, J lost 5 bases, and 4 bases stayed unmatched. This CDR3 comprises 13 residues.

This chain joins TRBV9 and TRBJ2-3, with D possibly matching TRBD1 (5 bases). Germline assignment: CDR1 SGDLS and CDR2 YYNGEE. The CDR3 sequence is 16 residues long. V was clipped by 3 bases and J by 0 bases, with 14 bases between them. CDR3 amino acids: CASSADRRASTDTQYF. DNA for the CDR3: TGTGCCAGCAGCGCCGACAGACGAGCTAGCACAGATACGCAGTATTTT.

This clone was counted at least ten times. Distinct nucleotide sequences in the sample also encode this CDR3. The CDR3 loop reads CASSPTGGTDTQYF. Written as DNA, the CDR3 is TGTGCCAGCAGCCCCACAGGGGGCACAGATACGCAGTATTTT. The chain has TRBV7-7 and TRBJ2-3; 7 bases fit TRBD1. The germline V gene encodes CDR1 SSHAT and CDR2 FNYEAQ (reference sequence). The CDR3 length is 14 residues. V was clipped by 5 bases and J by 1 base; unmatched bases: 3.

This rearrangement joins TRBV7-9 to TRBJ2-5; TRBD2 might be the D (6 bases). Germline V lookup: CDR1 SEHNR, CDR2 FQNEAQ (reference sequence). V was cut by 6 bases and J by 5 bases, with 19 bases left in between. This CDR3 spans 15 amino acids. CDR3 nucleotide sequence: TGTGCCAGCAGGCCCACAGCGGGTGCGCGGGAGACCCAGTACTTC. Its protein product is CASRPTAGARETQYF.

The chain joins TRBV15 to TRBJ1-5; no clear D. Germline lookup yields CDR1 LNHNV and CDR2 YYDKDF (reference sequence). The CDR3 covers 14 residues. V gave up 1 base and J gave up 5 bases, with 9 bases separating them. The CDR3 region has the DNA TGTGCCACCAGCAGAGGCGGAGGACATCAGCCCCAGCATTTT. This sequence encodes CATSRGGGHQPQHF.

The chain has TRBV7-9 and TRBJ2-7; tentatively, D is TRBD1 (6 bases). Per the germline V gene, CDR1 is SEHNR and CDR2 is FQNEAQ (reference sequence). V shed 6 bases and J shed 4 bases, with 16 bases lying between them. CDR3 size: 14 residues. CDR3 loop: CASRPLTGSYEQYF. The CDR3 nucleotides read TGTGCCAGCAGACCCTTAACAGGGAGTTACGAGCAGTACTTC.

The genes are TRBV5-5 and TRBJ2-5; D might be TRBD2 (5 bases). The CDR3 length is 17 residues. The germline V gene encodes CDR1 SGHKS and CDR2 YYEKEE (reference sequence). The V end lost 4 bases, the J end lost 1 base, and 20 bases lay between the germline ends. The CDR3 reads CASSPSPAGMAQETQYF. DNA for the CDR3: TGTGCCAGCAGCCCCTCCCCGGCCGGGATGGCCCAAGAGACCCAGTACTTC.

This chain uses TRBV6-5 with TRBJ2-5; D not certain. V lost 0 bases and J lost 2, with 7 bases in between. The germline gives CDR1 MNHEY, CDR2 SVGAGI. CDR3 length: 14 residues. In DNA form, the CDR3 reads TGTGCCAGCAGTTACTCGGCACAACAAGAGACCCAGTACTTC. This sequence encodes CASSYSAQQETQYF.

The chain combines TRBV6-2 or TRBV6-3 with TRBJ2-5; no reliable D call. The CDR3 runs 11 residues. V was clipped by 5 bases and J by 5 bases, with 6 bases between them. The germline gives CDR1 MNHEY, CDR2 SVGEGT. This CDR3 is CASSKLETQYF. The CDR3 DNA reads TGTGCCAGCAGTAAGCTGGAGACCCAGTACTTC.

This chain links TRBV6-5 with TRBJ1-2; no reliable D call. Germline values: CDR1 MNHEY, CDR2 SVGAGI. V lost 6 bases and J lost 0, with 14 bases in between. The CDR3 totals 15 residues. The CDR3 protein is CASRAGTDSNYGYTF. DNA for the CDR3: TGTGCCAGCAGAGCCGGCACAGATTCTAACTATGGCTACACCTTC.

The V call is TRBV30, the J call TRBJ2-3; 10 bases are shared with TRBD2. J was trimmed by 5 bases and V by 0 bases; bases with no gene match: 17. Germline V CDR1 and CDR2: GTSNPN, SVGIG (reference sequence). This CDR3 contains 19 residues. CDR3 DNA sequence: TGTGCCTGGAGTGTAAGCCCCCCTTGGGAGCGGGGGGGCCAAGATACGCAGTATTTT. Translation: CAWSVSPPWERGGQDTQYF.

The V gene is TRBV10-1, the J gene TRBJ2-1, with D possibly TRBD2 on 7 matching bases. The CDR3 extends over 14 amino acids. Germline CDR1 WNHNN, CDR2 SYGVQD (reference sequence). The V and J ends lost 2 bases and 10 bases respectively, with 15 bases between them. The CDR3 nucleotides are TGCGCCAGCAGTGAGGCGGGGGCATCCTGGGAGCAGTTCTTC. Amino acids: CASSEAGASWEQFF.

J is TRBJ1-2 and V is TRBV7-9; 7 bases agree with TRBD1. V gave up 1 base and J gave up 8 bases; unmatched junction bases: 4. Germline values: CDR1 SEHNR, CDR2 FQNEAQ (reference sequence). This CDR3 is built from 13 residues. The CDR3 DNA is TGTGCCAGCAGCTTAGGGCAGGGGGACGGCTACACCTTC. Its translation: CASSLGQGDGYTF.

This chain uses TRBV6-5 with TRBJ1-2, with 8 positions matching TRBD1. Germline loops: CDR1 MNHEY, CDR2 SVGAGI. Trimming cost V 6 bases and J 8 bases; bases outside gene matches: 8. The CDR3 covers 13 residues. CDR3 DNA sequence: TGTGCCAGCAGAGGGGGACAGGAGGACGGCTACACCTTC. As protein: CASRGGQEDGYTF.

The chain uses TRBV3-1 (or the pseudogene TRBV3-2) and TRBJ1-5; D gene ambiguous. Trimming cost V 6 bases and J 3 bases, with 12 bases left between them. Germline loops: CDR1 LGHDT, CDR2 YNNKEL (reference sequence). There are 14 residues in the CDR3. In DNA form, the CDR3 reads TGTGCCAGCAGTCCTGCTTCTACCAATCAGCCCCAGCATTTT. Its protein is CASSPASTNQPQHF.

This chain uses TRBV30 with TRBJ1-1, with D hard to call. CDR3 size: 15 residues. V was cut by 2 bases and J by 0 bases, with 13 bases left in between. Germline V gives CDR1 GTSNPN, CDR2 SVGIG (reference sequence). CDR3 sequence: CAWSHNSNLNTEAFF. The CDR3 bases are TGTGCCTGGAGTCATAACAGTAACTTGAACACTGAAGCTTTCTTT.

This chain links TRBV15 with TRBJ1-3; no definite D call. Trimming stripped 3 bases from V and 8 bases from J, with 11 bases between. In germline, CDR1 is LNHNV, CDR2 YYDKDF (reference sequence). This CDR3 has 13 residues. The CDR3, as DNA: TGTGCCACCAGCAGGGCGGTTTACGACACCATATATTTT. It encodes CATSRAVYDTIYF.

J is TRBJ2-6 and V is TRBV4-1; TRBD1 is a possible D gene (6 bases). The V gene lost 4 bases and the J gene lost 0 bases, with 13 bases spanning the gap. The length of the CDR3 is 17 residues. The germline V gene has CDR1 MGHRA and CDR2 YSYEKL. The CDR3 sequence is CASSPSEDSSGANVLTF. CDR3 nucleotides: TGCGCCAGCAGCCCCTCCGAGGACAGCTCTGGGGCCAACGTCCTGACTTTC.

The V call is TRBV28, the J call TRBJ1-5; 7 bases map to TRBD1. Trimming at V came to 3 bases and at J to 2 bases, leaving 1 base not matched to a gene. Germline CDR1 reads MDHEN; CDR2 reads SYDVKM. CDR3 size: 14 residues. CDR3 nucleotide sequence: TGTGCCAGCAGTTTCGACAGGGGCAATCAGCCCCAGCATTTT. Its translation is CASSFDRGNQPQHF.

This chain links TRBV7-2 with TRBJ1-2; D is uncertain. V was shortened by 4 bases and J by 2 bases, with 17 bases between the two germline ends. This CDR3 contains 16 residues. Germline V gene data show CDR1 as SGHTA and CDR2 as FQGNSA. CDR3 in amino acids: CASSSPQFGANYGYTF. The DNA for the CDR3 is TGTGCCAGCAGCTCCCCTCAATTCGGAGCAAACTATGGCTACACCTTC.